This T cell receptor beta chain was recovered during a study of T-cell memory formation after mild COVID-19. At the level of the study: Across donors, TCR clusters were largely donor specific. General study points: Clones that shrank (day 15 to 85) were balanced CD4/CD8, whereas later expanders leaned CD4+. Chiefly within CM and EM were the contracting CD4+ clones; CD8+ ones were within EMRA.

This clonotype has a handful of counts. Its target is not known. This CDR3 spans 14 amino acids. Trimming left V 1 base short and J 6 bases short, with 10 bases between. 5'RACE primed from the constant segment yielded TCR alpha and TCR beta cDNA libraries bearing sample barcodes and UMIs. TCRdb reprocessed the 5' RACE reads via MiXCR and lists one record per CDR3 protein. The table includes approximately 570,000 distinct CDR3 sequences, more than 15% detected once. The source of this sequence is an adult woman who had mild COVID-19 (a few samples of this study predate the infection). Cell type and time point are not known. The sample consisted of PBMCs or a T cell subset sorted from them (not recorded which). This chain joins TRBV12-3 or TRBV12-4 and TRBJ2-1; D may be TRBD2 (6 bases). CDR3 sequence reads: CASSLGIGGNEQFF. DNA of the CDR3: TGTGCCAGCAGTTTAGGGATCGGGGGCAATGAGCAGTTCTTC.